Listed here are 5 T cell receptor beta chains from one sample, sequenced in a study of blood T cell repertoires in COVID-19. Libraries were prepared by immunoSEQ multiplex PCR; TCRdb keeps only in-frame clonotypes and omits some of them. This table holds approximately 30,000 clones, 89% found once. The sample taken for sequencing was peripheral blood. The receptors were sampled from a woman aged 40 to 55 with active or convalescent COVID-19.

This clone has just one count. V usage is TRBV19 and J usage is TRBJ1-5, with 9 bases lining up with TRBD1. V lost 4 bases and J lost 3; bases outside the gene matches: 7. This CDR3 is built from 16 residues. Germline CDR1 LNHDA, CDR2 SQIVND (reference sequence). CDR3: CASSTPDRGNNQPQHF. CDR3 DNA sequence: TGTGCCAGTAGTACCCCGGACAGGGGAAACAATCAGCCCCAGCATTTT.

The gene calls are TRBV9 and TRBJ2-3, with 8 positions matching TRBD1. The CDR3 spans 15 residues. The V gene end was trimmed by 0 bases and the J gene end by 5 bases; junction bases not matched to a gene: 5. Germline V gene sequence: CDR1 SGDLS, CDR2 YYNGEE. DNA of the CDR3: TGTGCCAGCAGCGTAGGGGCAGGGGGCGTAGATACGCAGTATTTT. It specifies CASSVGAGGVDTQYF.

This clone was counted only a few times. The V call is TRBV19, the J call TRBJ1-2; D remains unclear. The ends were cut back, 7 bases at V and 8 bases at J, with 17 bases in the middle. Germline V gene sequence: CDR1 LNHDA, CDR2 SQIVND (reference sequence). The CDR3 length is 13 residues. CDR3 region: CASTEGGSGGYTF. The CDR3 DNA follows: TGTGCCAGTACTGAAGGCGGGAGTGGGGGCTACACCTTC.

V gene TRBV7-2 combines with J gene TRBJ1-1; D perhaps matches TRBD1 (5 bases). Germline V gene data show CDR1 as SGHTA and CDR2 as FQGNSA. V lost 0 bases, J lost 6 bases, and 14 bases lay in between. CDR3 length: 15 residues. This chain's CDR3 is CASSLAGPRGAEAFF. The CDR3 nucleotides are TGTGCCAGCAGCTTAGCCGGGCCAAGGGGCGCTGAAGCTTTCTTT.

The chain employs TRBV3-1 (or the pseudogene TRBV3-2) and TRBJ1-2; D possibly corresponds to TRBD1 (5 bases). The CDR3 covers 15 residues. Trimming pared 4 bases from V and 1 base from J, leaving 13 bases between. Germline CDR1 LGHDT, CDR2 YNNKEL (reference sequence). The CDR3 is CASSLEGDSNYGYTF. Here the CDR3 DNA reads TGTGCCAGCAGCCTGGAAGGGGATAGTAACTATGGCTACACCTTC.